This TCR beta chain appears in the sequencing data of a study of tumor and adjacent non-tumor tissue in lung cancer. CDR3 size: 15 residues. CDR1 is MNHEY and CDR2 is SVGAGI in the germline V gene. This sample's RNA came from whole unsorted tissue. Study results and caveats: Tumor repertoires had a smaller top 100 clone share than normal lung.

Remarks on this clonotype: Its antigen is unidentified. One end of the junction varies from germline; a read error may be responsible.

Three rounds of nested PCR, following a modified ARM-PCR protocol, produced the TCRbeta library. MiXCR was run by TCRdb on the multiplex PCR reads, yielding one entry per CDR3 protein. The sample contains under 250,000 distinct CDR3 sequences, about 71% of which appear only once. The chain combines TRBV6-5 with TRBJ1-5; weak D call: TRBD1 (5 bases). This receptor was taken from a man aged 60 to 75 with non-small cell lung cancer. The sequenced sample was lung tumor tissue. The CDR3 sequence: CDSSNIGTGNQPQHF. The DNA for the CDR3 is TGTGACAGCAGTAATATAGGGACGGGCAATCAGCCCCAGCATTTT.